This T cell receptor beta chain originates from a study of CXCR3-negative and CXCR3-positive naive CD8 T cells. Sorting was done in triplicate for each CD8+ T cell subset (around 300,000 cells each). Of note for this clonotype: The antigen remains undetermined.

Per the germline V gene, CDR1 is SGHRS and CDR2 is YFSETQ. This CDR3 has 14 residues. Via 5' RACE with UMI labels, TRB cDNA libraries were prepared. From the 5' RACE reads, TCRdb lists one entry per CDR3 protein and no DNA. Recorded for this sample: 50,000 to 70,000 distinct CDR3 sequences. Study results and caveats: Higher TRB CDR3 hydrophobicity marked CXCR3-positive naive cells relative to CXCR3-negative naive cells.

This receptor was identified in a human donor in good health. Some clones in this sample may be carry-over from other donors' samples. Source material: naive CXCR3+ CD8+ T cells from blood. As for subset: CD45RO-CCR7+CD27+CD95- naive CD8+ T cells expressing CXCR3 (TNR3+). The chain carries TRBV5-1 and TRBJ2-3; the D gene TCRdb calls, TRBD1, cannot be checked with no DNA. The CDR3 sequence: CASSPGSSGDTQYF.